This T cell receptor beta chain came from a study of beta chain features in type 1 diabetes. The CDR3 length is 15 residues. The trim removed 4 bases at V and 4 bases at J, leaving 6 bases unmatched. Per germline, CDR1 MGHRA and CDR2 YSYEKL. Sequencing targeted expressed TCRB transcripts, as all isolated RNA had been reverse transcribed. Only in-frame clones appear in the TCRdb table, and some are missing; sequencing was by immunoSEQ multiplex PCR. The repertoire has fewer than 650,000 clones, roughly 16% of them found once; the top ten carry 0.09% to 0.095%. The sequenced sample consisted of naive CD4+ T cells from blood. This sequence was found in a man aged 18 to 35 in good health. The genes are TRBV4-1 and TRBJ1-3; 8 nucleotides align to TRBD1. The CDR3 region has the DNA TGCGCCAGCAGCCTACCAGGGGGCAGAGGAAACACCATATATTTT. Translated: CASSLPGGRGNTIYF.